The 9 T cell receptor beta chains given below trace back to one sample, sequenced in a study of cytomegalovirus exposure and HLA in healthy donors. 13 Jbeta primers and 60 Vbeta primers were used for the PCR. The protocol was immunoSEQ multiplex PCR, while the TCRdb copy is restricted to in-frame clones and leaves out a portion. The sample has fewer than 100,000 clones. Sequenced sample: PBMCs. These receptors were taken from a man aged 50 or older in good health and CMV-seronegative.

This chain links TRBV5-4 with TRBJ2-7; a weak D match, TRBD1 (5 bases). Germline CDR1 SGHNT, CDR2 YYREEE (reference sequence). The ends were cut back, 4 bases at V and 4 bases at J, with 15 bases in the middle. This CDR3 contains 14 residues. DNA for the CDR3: TGTGCCAGCAGCAGTCGACAGTCTTCGTACGAGCAGTACTTC. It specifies CASSSRQSSYEQYF.

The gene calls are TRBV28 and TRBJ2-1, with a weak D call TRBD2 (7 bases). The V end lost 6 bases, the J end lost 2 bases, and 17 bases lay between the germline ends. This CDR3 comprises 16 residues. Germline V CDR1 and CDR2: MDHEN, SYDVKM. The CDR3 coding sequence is TGTGCCAGCAGGGGAGCAGGGGAGGGTACCTACAATGAGCAGTTCTTC. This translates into CASRGAGEGTYNEQFF.

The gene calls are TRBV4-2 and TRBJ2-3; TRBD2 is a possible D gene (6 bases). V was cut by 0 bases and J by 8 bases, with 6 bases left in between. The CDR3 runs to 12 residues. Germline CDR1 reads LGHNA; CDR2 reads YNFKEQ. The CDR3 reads CASSQEGGTQYF. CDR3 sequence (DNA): TGTGCCAGCAGCCAAGAGGGGGGTACGCAGTATTTT.

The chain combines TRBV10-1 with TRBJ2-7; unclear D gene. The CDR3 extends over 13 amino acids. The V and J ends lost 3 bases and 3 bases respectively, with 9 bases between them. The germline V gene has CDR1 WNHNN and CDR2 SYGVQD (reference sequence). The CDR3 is CASSEEFDYEQYF. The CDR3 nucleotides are TGCGCCAGCAGTGAAGAGTTCGACTACGAGCAGTACTTC.

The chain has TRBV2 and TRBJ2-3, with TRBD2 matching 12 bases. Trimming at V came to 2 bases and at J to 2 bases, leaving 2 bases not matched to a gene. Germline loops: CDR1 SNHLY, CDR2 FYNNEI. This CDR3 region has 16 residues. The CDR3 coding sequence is TGTGCCAGCAGTGAAAGGACTAGCGGGGCCACAGATACGCAGTATTTT. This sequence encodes CASSERTSGATDTQYF.

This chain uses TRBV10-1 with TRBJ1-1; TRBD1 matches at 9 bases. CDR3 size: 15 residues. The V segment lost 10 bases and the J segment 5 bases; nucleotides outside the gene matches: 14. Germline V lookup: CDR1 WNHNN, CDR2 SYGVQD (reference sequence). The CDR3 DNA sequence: TGCGCCATTCCCCGGGACAGGGTACGAGGAACTGAAGCTTTCTTT. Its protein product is CAIPRDRVRGTEAFF.

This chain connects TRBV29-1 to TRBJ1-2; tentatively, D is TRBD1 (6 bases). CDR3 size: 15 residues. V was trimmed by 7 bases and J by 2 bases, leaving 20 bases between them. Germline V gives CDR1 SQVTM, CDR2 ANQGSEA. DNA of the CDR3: TGCAGCGGCGTTAAGGGGGAAGGGTCCAACTATGGCTACACCTTC. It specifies CSGVKGEGSNYGYTF.

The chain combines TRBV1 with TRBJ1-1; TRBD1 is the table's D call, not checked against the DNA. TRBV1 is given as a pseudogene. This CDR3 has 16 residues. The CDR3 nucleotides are TGCACCAGCAGCCAAGTAAACAAACAGGGAAACACTGAAGCTTTCTTT. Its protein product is CTSSQVNKQGNTEAFF.

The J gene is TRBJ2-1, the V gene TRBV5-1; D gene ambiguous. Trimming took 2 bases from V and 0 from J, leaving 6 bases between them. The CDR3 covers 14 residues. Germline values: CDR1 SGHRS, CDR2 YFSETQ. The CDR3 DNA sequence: TGCGCCAGCAGCTTACAAATCTCCTACAATGAGCAGTTCTTC. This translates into CASSLQISYNEQFF. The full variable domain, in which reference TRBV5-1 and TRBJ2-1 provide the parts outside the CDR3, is KAGVTQTPRYLIKTRGQQVTLSCSPISGHRSVSWYQQTPGQGLQFLFEYFSETQRNKGNFPGRFSGRQFSNSRSEMNVSTLELGDSALYLCASSLQISYNEQFFGPGTRLTVL.